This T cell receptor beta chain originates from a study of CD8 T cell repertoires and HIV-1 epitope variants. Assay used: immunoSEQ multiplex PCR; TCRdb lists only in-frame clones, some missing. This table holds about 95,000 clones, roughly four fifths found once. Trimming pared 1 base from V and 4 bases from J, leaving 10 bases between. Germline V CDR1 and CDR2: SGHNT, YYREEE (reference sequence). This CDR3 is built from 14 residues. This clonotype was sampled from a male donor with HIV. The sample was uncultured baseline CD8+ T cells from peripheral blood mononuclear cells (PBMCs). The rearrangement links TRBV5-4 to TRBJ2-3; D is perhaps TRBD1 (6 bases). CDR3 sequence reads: CASSLTGSADTQYF. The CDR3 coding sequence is TGTGCCAGCAGCTTGACAGGGTCCGCAGATACGCAGTATTTT.